This is a list of T cell receptor beta chains from one sample in a study of blood T cells in healthy people across ages. TCRdb processed the 5' RACE reads anew with MiXCR; each CDR3 protein has one entry. The table shows hundreds of thousands of distinct CDR3 sequences, with about 52% occurring only once. The sequencing input was blood. These receptor sequences come from a woman aged 60-75 years in good health. CDR3s include the opening cysteine and the closing phenylalanine or tryptophan. The D gene is left open where the match is weak. Expanded clones get a size class; other rows say once, few or many, or leave the size out.

TRBJ2-1 | NA | TRBV29-1 | TRBD2 | CSVVLAGGRDEQFF | TGCAGCGTAGTACTAGCGGGAGGGAGGGATGAGCAGTTCTTC
TRBJ2-1 | NA | TRBV7-2 | TRBD2 | CASSWGGTSGDEQFF | TGTGCCAGCAGCTGGGGGGGGACTAGCGGCGATGAGCAGTTCTTC
TRBJ2-5 | NA | TRBV9 | NA | CASSVEDLRGQTQYF | TGTGCCAGCAGCGTAGAAGACCTACGGGGCCAGACCCAGTACTTC
TRBJ1-5 | few | TRBV20-1 | NA | CSAREVYGNQPQHF | TGCAGTGCTAGAGAGGTGTACGGCAATCAGCCCCAGCATTTT
TRBJ2-5 | NA | TRBV7-9 | TRBD2 | CASTLSRGLQEAQYF | TGTGCCAGTACCCTAAGCCGGGGACTACAAGAGGCCCAGTACTTC
TRBJ1-2 | NA | TRBV3-1 | NA | CASSQDGGGRGYTF | TGTGCCAGCAGCCAAGATGGCGGGGGCCGCGGCTACACCTTC
TRBJ2-7 | once | TRBV28 | TRBD2 | CASSFLGLAYEQYF | TGTGCCAGCAGTTTTCTAGGACTAGCCTACGAGCAGTACTTC
TRBJ2-7 | NA | TRBV6-2/TRBV6-3 | NA | CASSTNLGGDEQYF | TGTGCCAGCAGTACAAACCTAGGTGGGGACGAGCAGTACTTC
TRBJ1-1 | NA | TRBV2 | NA | CASSKDGARAEAFF | TGTGCCAGCAGTAAGGACGGGGCTAGGGCTGAAGCTTTCTTT
TRBJ2-7 | few | TRBV7-2 | TRBD1 | CASSLVGTDRTYEQYF | TGTGCCAGCAGCTTAGTCGGGACAGACCGAACCTACGAGCAGTACTTC
TRBJ1-6 | few | TRBV5-4 | NA | CASSLVGRGGDSPLHF | TGTGCCAGCAGCTTGGTAGGCAGAGGGGGAGATTCACCCCTCCACTTT
TRBJ2-5 | NA | TRBV27 | NA | CASSPPAGQAETQYF | TGTGCCAGCAGTCCGCCGGCGGGACAAGCAGAGACCCAGTACTTC
TRBJ1-1 | NA | TRBV7-9 | NA | CASSTAGAEAFF | TGTGCCAGCAGCACCGCAGGGGCTGAAGCTTTCTTT
TRBJ1-1 | few | TRBV29-1 | NA | CSVEARLMNTEAFF | TGCAGCGTTGAAGCGCGCCTTATGAACACTGAAGCTTTCTTT
TRBJ2-4 | NA | TRBV9 | NA | CASSVDSLAKNIQYF | TGTGCCAGCAGCGTAGATAGCCTAGCCAAAAACATTCAGTACTTC
TRBJ2-7 | NA | TRBV3-1 | TRBD2 | CASRETSGRTYEQYF | TGTGCCAGCAGGGAGACTAGCGGGCGCACCTACGAGCAGTACTTC
TRBJ2-1 | once | TRBV6-5 | TRBD2 | CASSYSGLAGDLSYNEQFF | TGTGCCAGCAGTTACTCTGGACTAGCGGGAGACTTATCCTACAATGAGCAGTTCTTC
TRBJ2-7 | NA | TRBV20-1 | NA | CSALTQAALDEQYF | TGCAGTGCTTTGACACAGGCAGCGTTGGACGAGCAGTACTTC
TRBJ1-2 | once | TRBV6-6 | TRBD1 | CASSYRDRGPHYGYTF | TGTGCCAGCAGTTACCGGGACAGGGGGCCTCACTATGGCTACACCTTC
TRBJ2-7 | few | TRBV28 | TRBD1 | CASSAPGQISYEQYF | TGTGCCAGCAGCGCACCGGGACAGATCTCCTACGAGCAGTACTTC
TRBJ2-5 | few | TRBV7-2 | NA | CASSLAPGVSETQYF | TGTGCCAGCAGCTTAGCGCCCGGGGTGTCAGAGACCCAGTACTTC
TRBJ2-2 | NA | TRBV7-2 | TRBD1 | CASSKGQVNGELFF | TGTGCCAGCAGCAAGGGACAGGTTAACGGGGAGCTGTTTTTT
TRBJ2-7 | few | TRBV24-1 | NA | CATSDSSGYEQYF | TGTGCCACCAGTGATTCCTCAGGCTACGAGCAGTACTTC
TRBJ1-2 | NA | TRBV28 | NA | CASDRGGRGYTF | TGTGCCAGCGATCGGGGGGGGCGAGGCTACACCTTC
TRBJ2-1 | NA | TRBV27 | NA | CASIGGFNEQFF | TGTGCCAGCATTGGGGGATTCAATGAGCAGTTCTTC
TRBJ2-1 | NA | TRBV7-3 | TRBD2 | CASSLPRAGANEQFF | TGTGCCAGCAGCTTACCAAGGGCGGGAGCCAATGAGCAGTTCTTC
TRBJ2-2 | NA | TRBV5-5 | NA | CASSPDGLNTGELFF | TGTGCCAGCAGCCCGGACGGACTAAACACCGGGGAGCTGTTTTTT
TRBJ1-1 | NA | TRBV28 | TRBD1 | CASSPGQGGGAFF | TGTGCCAGCAGTCCCGGACAGGGAGGGGGAGCTTTCTTT
TRBJ1-5 | NA | TRBV11-2 | NA | CASSPGQGPYQPQHF | TGTGCCAGCAGCCCAGGCCAAGGGCCGTATCAGCCCCAGCATTTT
TRBJ1-4 | many | TRBV29-1 | NA | CSVVYVATASAPEKLFF | TGCAGCGTTGTTTACGTCGCAACGGCTTCGGCCCCAGAAAAACTGTTTTTT
TRBJ2-5 | NA | TRBV20-1 | TRBD2 | CSARMASGDQETQYF | TGCAGTGCTAGAATGGCTAGCGGAGATCAAGAGACCCAGTACTTC
TRBJ1-1 | many | TRBV18 | TRBD1 | CASSPGTVSEAFF | TGTGCCAGCTCACCCGGGACAGTCTCTGAAGCTTTCTTT